A selection of T cell receptor beta chains follows, all from one sample in a study of blood T cell repertoires in COVID-19. TCRdb's copy holds only in-frame clones and misses some; the assay was immunoSEQ multiplex PCR. The sample consists of 400,000 or so clones, about 87% of them appearing once. Sequencing was carried out using peripheral blood. All receptors come from a human donor in a cohort sampled during active COVID-19. Both conserved end residues are part of each CDR3. Fields, in order: V gene, clone size, D gene, J gene, CDR3 length, CDR3 DNA, CDR3 protein. A D gene is named only where the DNA matches it firmly. Clone size appears in some rows only: once, few, many, or a class for an expanded clone.

>TRBV5-1|-|TRBD2|TRBJ2-5|15
TGCGCCAGCAGCTTGGAAGGACTAGCGGAAGAGACCCAGTACTTC
CASSLEGLAEETQYF
>TRBV7-3|once|TRBD2|TRBJ2-5|17
TGTGCCAGCAGCTTATCGGGGCCTGGAGCGGGAGGATCATTCCAGTACTTC
CASSLSGPGAGGSFQYF
>TRBV9|once|-|TRBJ2-2|15
TGTGCCCGCAGCGTCGGCGGGGGCGGGACCGGGGAGCTGTTTTTT
CARSVGGGGTGELFF
>TRBV15|-|TRBD2|TRBJ2-1|17
TGTGCCACCAGCAGACCTCTTCTAGCGGGCCTCTACAATGAGCAGTTCTTC
CATSRPLLAGLYNEQFF
>TRBV5-4|-|TRBD2|TRBJ2-5|16
TGTGCCAGCAGCTTGGGACTAGCGGGGGGGGTAGAGACCCAGTACTTC
CASSLGLAGGVETQYF
>TRBV9|-|TRBD1|TRBJ1-6|18
TGTGCCAGCAGCGCTTTAGACAGGGAGGTGTCCTATAATTCACCCCTCCACTTT
CASSALDREVSYNSPLHF
>TRBV6-6|-|-|TRBJ1-1|14
TGTGCCAGCAGTTACAGCAGGGTTGGCACTGAAGCTTTCTTT
CASSYSRVGTEAFF
>TRBV7-9|-|TRBD2|TRBJ2-3|17
TGTGCCAGCAGCCTAGTCGGGGGGGTTAAGGAAGGAGATACGCAGTATTTT
CASSLVGGVKEGDTQYF
>TRBV29-1|-|-|TRBJ1-2|13
TGCAGCGTGGCCTCCCCCGGAGACTATGGCTACACCTTC
CSVASPGDYGYTF
>TRBV9|-|TRBD2|TRBJ2-2|18
TGTGCCAGCAGCTCAGGACTAGCGGGAGGGCCATTTATCGGGGAGCTGTTTTTT
CASSSGLAGGPFIGELFF
>TRBV4-1|-|TRBD1|TRBJ2-5|17
TGCGCCAGCAGCCAAGGACAGGGGGGCGTAAGAGAGAGGACCCAGTACTTC
CASSQGQGGVRERTQYF
>TRBV11-2|-|-|TRBJ2-5|15
TGTGCCAGCAGCTTAGATCGGGACACCTCGGAGACCCAGTACTTC
CASSLDRDTSETQYF
>TRBV6-1|-|TRBD1|TRBJ1-2|15
TGTGCCAGCAGTGAGTTTACGACAGGGTACTATGGCTACACCTTC
CASSEFTTGYYGYTF
>TRBV7-2|-|TRBD1|TRBJ2-5|15
TGTGCCAGCAGCTTACAGGCAGGGGGCCTGGAGACCCAGTACTTC
CASSLQAGGLETQYF
>TRBV4-1|-|-|TRBJ1-2|14
TGCGCCAGCAGCCACGCCCCCTCAGAATATGGCTACACCTTC
CASSHAPSEYGYTF
>TRBV2|-|TRBD2|TRBJ2-5|15
TGTGCCAGCAGTGTGGGTAGCGGGAGGGGGGAGACCCAGTACTTC
CASSVGSGRGETQYF
>TRBV19|-|TRBD1|TRBJ1-5|16
TGTGCCAGTAGTGTCTGGACAGGGGGACTGACTCAGCCCCAGCATTTT
CASSVWTGGLTQPQHF
>TRBV4-1|-|-|TRBJ2-4|17
TGCGCCAGCAGCCATATCTTACGGGGGGCGGCCAAAAACATTCAGTACTTC
CASSHILRGAAKNIQYF
>TRBV19|-|TRBD1|TRBJ2-5|15
TGTGCCAGTAGTACCCCTGGGACAGGGACAGAGACCCAGTACTTC
CASSTPGTGTETQYF
>TRBV7-9|-|TRBD1|TRBJ2-7|15
TGTGCCAGCAGCTTAAACCGGGACAGCCACTACGAGCAGTACTTC
CASSLNRDSHYEQYF
>TRBV5-4|-|-|TRBJ2-3|16
TGTGCCAGCAGCTCTGCAGGGTTTTTCACCACAGATACGCAGTATTTT
CASSSAGFFTTDTQYF
>TRBV18|-|TRBD1|TRBJ2-5|13
TGTGCCAGCTCTAGTGACAGGGCAGAGACCCAGTACTTC
CASSSDRAETQYF
>TRBV18|-|TRBD2|TRBJ2-5|14
TGTGCCAGCTCACCAGCGGGGGGTCAAGAGACCCAGTACTTC
CASSPAGGQETQYF
>TRBV9|-|-|TRBJ1-4|16
TGTGCCAGCAGCGTCGGGAAAGGGCGGAATAATGAAAAACTGTTTTTT
CASSVGKGRNNEKLFF
>TRBV3-1/TRBV3-2|-|TRBD2|TRBJ2-1|16
TGTGCCAGCAGCCTTCTTAGCGGGAGCCCCGGGAATGAGCAGTTCTTC
CASSLLSGSPGNEQFF
>TRBV3-1/TRBV3-2|-|TRBD2|TRBJ2-7|15
TGTGCCAGCAGCCAACGGGGAGCGGGAGTAGACGAGCAGTACTTC
CASSQRGAGVDEQYF
>TRBV30|-|TRBD1|TRBJ1-2|13
TGTGCCTATGCTACAGGGGTAAGGTATGGCTACACCTTC
CAYATGVRYGYTF
>TRBV28|-|-|TRBJ2-7|15
TGTGCCAGCAGTCAGCCCGCCCGGGAGCAGGGCGAGCAGTACTTC
CASSQPAREQGEQYF